The rows below give T cell receptor beta chains drawn from one sample of a study of T cell repertoires in cytomegalovirus infection. TCRdb analysed the reads with MiXCR anew, one entry per CDR3 protein. The sample consists of fewer than 700,000 distinct CDR3 sequences, roughly 24% of them appearing once. The sequencing input was CD8+ T cells from PBMCs. The source is a human donor in good health (CMV status not recorded). Some clones in this sample may be carry-over from other donors' samples. CDR3s include the opening cysteine and the closing phenylalanine or tryptophan. The order of the fields is clone size, D gene, V gene, J gene, CDR3 protein, CDR3 DNA. D genes are given only for firm matches. Expanded clones are given a class, and other clones once, few, many or no size at all.

>few|-|TRBV29-1|TRBJ1-4
CSVTVDFVGEKLFF
TGCAGCGTTACCGTCGACTTCGTTGGGGAAAAACTGTTTTTT
>few|-|TRBV19|TRBJ1-2
CASSYGGHYGYTF
TGTGCCAGTAGTTATGGGGGACATTATGGCTACACCTTC
>-|-|TRBV20-1|TRBJ1-2
CSALTGLRDYGYTF
TGCAGTGCTCTTACGGGCCTTAGGGACTATGGCTACACCTTC
>many|TRBD2|TRBV7-6|TRBJ2-3
CASSVLPSAGVTDTQYF
TGTGCCAGCAGCGTACTCCCTTCAGCGGGGGTCACAGATACGCAGTATTTT
>few|TRBD1|TRBV25-1|TRBJ2-7
CASRPRDRAEQYF
TGTGCCAGCCGTCCCCGGGACAGGGCCGAGCAGTACTTC
>few|TRBD1|TRBV27|TRBJ2-1
CASSSTGTETYNEQFF
TGTGCCAGCAGTTCGACCGGGACAGAAACCTACAATGAGCAGTTCTTC
>many|-|TRBV7-8|TRBJ2-3
CASSWTQGTDTQYF
TGTGCCAGCAGCTGGACACAGGGCACAGATACGCAGTATTTT
>few|-|TRBV29-1|TRBJ1-2
CSVAAGTVNYGYTF
TGCAGCGTCGCCGCCGGGACTGTTAACTATGGCTACACCTTC
>-|TRBD1|TRBV5-1|TRBJ2-4
CASSLGDRVDIQYF
TGCGCCAGCAGCTTGGGGGACAGGGTGGACATTCAGTACTTC
>many|-|TRBV7-9|TRBJ2-4
CASSGLNTLAKNIQYF
TGTGCCAGCAGCGGGTTAAACACTCTAGCCAAAAACATTCAGTACTTC
>-|-|TRBV14|TRBJ2-1
CASSQEYLDWGYNEQFF
TGTGCCAGCAGCCAAGAGTACCTGGACTGGGGATACAATGAGCAGTTCTTC
>-|-|TRBV7-8|TRBJ1-2
CASRPISTGPSGYTF
TGTGCCAGCAGACCGATTTCGACAGGCCCATCTGGCTACACCTTC
>many|-|TRBV7-2|TRBJ2-3
CASSVSDPLDTQYF
TGTGCCAGCAGCGTTTCAGACCCCTTAGATACGCAGTATTTT
>few|-|TRBV18|TRBJ1-2
CASSPSPGEGLLDGYTF
TGTGCCAGCTCACCTTCCCCTGGGGAGGGCCTTCTCGATGGCTACACCTTC
>many|-|TRBV7-9|TRBJ1-2
CASSPIPTLEGYTF
TGTGCCAGCAGCCCGATACCGACCCTCGAGGGCTACACCTTC
>-|-|TRBV5-4|TRBJ2-5
CVSQGAAIETQYF
TGTGTCAGTCAAGGGGCCGCAATCGAGACCCAGTACTTC
>many|-|TRBV7-3|TRBJ2-2
CASTPSLTGELFF
TGTGCCAGCACTCCCTCGTTAACCGGGGAGCTGTTTTTT
>many|-|TRBV28|TRBJ2-1
CASSARDKRVWWFF
TGTGCCAGCAGTGCCCGGGATAAACGGGTCTGGTGGTTCTTC
>-|-|TRBV6-5|TRBJ2-3
CASSSIFGAADTQYF
TGTGCCAGCAGTTCCATCTTCGGGGCTGCGGATACGCAGTATTTT
>few|TRBD1|TRBV28|TRBJ2-5
CASSSSYRGRETQYF
TGTGCCAGCAGTTCATCATACAGGGGGCGAGAGACCCAGTACTTC
>-|-|TRBV14|TRBJ2-6
CASSQIPGCCSGANVLTF
TGTGCCAGCAGCCAAATCCCAGGCTGCTGCTCTGGGGCCAACGTCCTGACTTTC
>many|-|TRBV12-3/TRBV12-4|TRBJ2-6
CASSSVRGLAISGANVLTF
TGTGCCAGCAGTTCCGTGCGAGGGCTAGCGATCTCTGGGGCCAACGTCCTGACTTTC
>many|-|TRBV7-9|TRBJ2-1
CASSLSGYNEQFF
TGTGCCAGCAGCTTATCAGGGTACAATGAGCAGTTCTTC
>-|-|TRBV27|TRBJ2-5
CASSSWDDAVETQYF
TGTGCCAGCAGTTCATGGGACGACGCGGTGGAGACCCAGTACTTC
>-|TRBD2|TRBV6-8|TRBJ2-4
CASRSGLAPKNIQYF
TGTGCCAGCAGGTCGGGACTAGCGCCCAAAAACATTCAGTACTTC
>few|-|TRBV2|TRBJ1-5
CASLGPASSSQHF
TGTGCCAGCCTGGGCCCCGCTAGCTCGTCCCAGCATTTT
>few|-|TRBV25-1|TRBJ2-2
CASKGTDANTGELFF
TGTGCCAGCAAGGGGACCGACGCGAACACCGGGGAGCTGTTTTTT
>-|TRBD2|TRBV4-1|TRBJ2-1
CASSPSEASGASNEQFF
TGCGCCAGCAGCCCTTCCGAGGCTAGCGGGGCATCCAATGAGCAGTTCTTC
>-|-|TRBV20-1|TRBJ2-3
CSAVARGASTDTQYF
TGCAGTGCCGTCGCGAGGGGGGCTAGCACAGATACGCAGTATTTT
>many|-|TRBV7-9|TRBJ2-7
CASSLGGRDKSYEQYF
TGTGCCAGCAGCTTAGGAGGCCGGGACAAATCCTACGAGCAGTACTTC
>few|-|TRBV25-1|TRBJ2-1
CASSPLNYEQFF
TGTGCCAGCAGTCCCCTAAATTATGAGCAGTTCTTC
>few|TRBD1|TRBV28|TRBJ1-2
CASESIQGTVYGYTF
TGTGCCAGCGAATCGATACAGGGGACGGTTTATGGCTACACCTTC
>few|-|TRBV25-1|TRBJ2-7
CASSEYYGSPYLPSSYEQYF
TGTGCCAGCAGTGAATACTACGGCAGCCCCTACCTTCCGAGCTCCTACGAGCAGTACTTC
>-|-|TRBV6-1|TRBJ1-3
CASSSWGNTIYF
TGTGCCAGCAGTTCCTGGGGGAACACCATATATTTT
>many|TRBD1|TRBV7-9|TRBJ1-4
CASSPPGQRNEKLFF
TGTGCCAGCAGCCCACCGGGACAGCGAAACGAAAAACTGTTTTTT
>-|-|TRBV25-1|TRBJ1-5
CVTTINPWDKPNQPQHF
TGTGTCACTACCATCAACCCCTGGGACAAACCGAATCAGCCCCAGCATTTT
>-|TRBD2|TRBV7-9|TRBJ2-1
CASSLVLAGAGLTYNEQFF
TGTGCCAGCAGCTTAGTTCTAGCGGGGGCCGGCCTTACCTACAATGAGCAGTTCTTC
>-|-|TRBV20-1|TRBJ2-1
CSARWGAGNEQFF
TGCAGTGCTAGATGGGGGGCAGGCAATGAGCAGTTCTTC
>many|-|TRBV12-3/TRBV12-4|TRBJ2-5
CASRPGQKETQYF
TGTGCCAGCAGACCGGGACAAAAAGAGACCCAGTACTTC